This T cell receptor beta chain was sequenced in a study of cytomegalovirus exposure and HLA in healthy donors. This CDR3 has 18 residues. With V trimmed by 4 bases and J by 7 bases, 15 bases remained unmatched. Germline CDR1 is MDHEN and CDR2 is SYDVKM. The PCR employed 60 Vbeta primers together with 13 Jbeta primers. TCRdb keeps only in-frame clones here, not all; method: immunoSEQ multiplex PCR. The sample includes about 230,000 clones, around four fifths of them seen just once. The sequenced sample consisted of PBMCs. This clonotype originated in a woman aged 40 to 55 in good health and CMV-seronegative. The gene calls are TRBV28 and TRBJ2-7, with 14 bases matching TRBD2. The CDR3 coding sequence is TGTGCCAGCAGTTCCCCCCGACTAGCGGGGGGGACATTAGGGGAGCAGTACTTC. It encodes CASSSPRLAGGTLGEQYF.